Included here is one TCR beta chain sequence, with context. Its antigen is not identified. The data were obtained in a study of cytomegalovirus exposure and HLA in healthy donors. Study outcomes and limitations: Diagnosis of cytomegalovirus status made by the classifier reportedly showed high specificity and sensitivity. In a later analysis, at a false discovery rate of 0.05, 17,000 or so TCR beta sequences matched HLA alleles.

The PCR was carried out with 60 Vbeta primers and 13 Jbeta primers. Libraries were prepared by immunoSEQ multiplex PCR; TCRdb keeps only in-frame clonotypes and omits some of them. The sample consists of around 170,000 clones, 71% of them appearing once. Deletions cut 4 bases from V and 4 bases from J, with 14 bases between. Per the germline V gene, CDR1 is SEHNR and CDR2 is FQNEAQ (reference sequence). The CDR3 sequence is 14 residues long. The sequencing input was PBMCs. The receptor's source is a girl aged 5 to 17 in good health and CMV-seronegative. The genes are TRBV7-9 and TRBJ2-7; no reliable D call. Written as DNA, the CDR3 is TGTGCCAGCAGCTCGCCGGAGACTCCTTACGAGCAGTACTTC. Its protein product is CASSSPETPYEQYF.